This T cell receptor beta chain was recorded in a study of blood T cell repertoires in COVID-19. Per germline, CDR1 ENHRY and CDR2 SYGVKD. There are 14 residues in the CDR3. The germline V and J ends were trimmed by 10 bases and 2 bases, with 17 bases remaining between them. Libraries were prepared by immunoSEQ multiplex PCR; TCRdb keeps only in-frame clonotypes and omits some of them. The profile covers 300,000 or so clones, with around four fifths appearing a single time and approximately 3.8% taken by the ten largest. This chain connects TRBV10-3 to TRBJ1-2; a possible D gene is TRBD1 (6 bases). Sequences were obtained from peripheral blood. This TCR was sampled from a woman aged 50 to 60 with active or convalescent COVID-19. The CDR3 loop reads CATTQQGVNYGYTF. As DNA, the CDR3 is TGTGCCACCACCCAACAGGGAGTGAACTATGGCTACACCTTC.